One sample yielded the 21 T cell receptor beta chains listed below, sequenced in a study of T cells in Graves' hyperthyroidism and ophthalmopathy. Researchers amplified the TCR beta CDR3 regions from RNA transcripts. The study used the HTBI primer set for a first-round RT-PCR of the TCR CDR3. One entry per CDR3 protein results from TCRdb running MiXCR on the multiplex PCR reads. This sample has about 710,000 distinct CDR3 sequences; approximately 16% occur once, and the top ten carry under 8.5%. Sequenced material: blood. These receptors originate from a man between 18 and 29 years old with Graves' hyperthyroidism.

This chain joins TRBV29-1 and TRBJ2-3; TRBD2 aligns across 12 bases. This CDR3 region has 13 residues. Germline lookup yields CDR1 SQVTM and CDR2 ANQGSEA. The junction had 4 bases not matched to a gene; V was cut back by 6 bases and J by 6 bases. The CDR3 nucleotides are TGCAGCGTCTCTAGCGGGAGGGAGGATACGCAGTATTTT. It encodes CSVSSGREDTQYF.

Ten or more counts support this clonotype. CDR3 amino acids: CASSTQAQGTEAFF. In DNA form, the CDR3 reads TGTGCCAGTAGTACACAGGCTCAGGGCACTGAAGCTTTCTTT. The V gene is TRBV19, the J gene TRBJ1-1, with a weak D call TRBD1 (5 bases). CDR3 length equals 14 residues. The V and J ends lost 4 bases and 4 bases respectively, with 13 bases between them. Looked up from germline, CDR1 is LNHDA and CDR2 is SQIVND (reference sequence).

This clonotype appeared many times. J is TRBJ2-7 and V is TRBV28; D is perhaps TRBD1 (6 bases). V was clipped by 3 bases and J by 6 bases, with 12 bases between them. The germline V gene encodes CDR1 MDHEN and CDR2 SYDVKM. The CDR3 spans 13 residues. The CDR3 region is CASSLDSPGEQYF. DNA of the CDR3: TGTGCCAGCAGTTTGGACAGCCCGGGCGAGCAGTACTTC.

This clonotype was seen only a few times. The V gene is TRBV5-1, the J gene TRBJ2-1; TRBD2 agrees at 8 bases. V was clipped by 8 bases and J by 4 bases; unmatched bases: 8. The germline V gene encodes CDR1 SGHRS and CDR2 YFSETQ. CDR3 length: 14 amino acids. CDR3 coding DNA: TGCGCCAGTTCGGGTAGCGGGGAATACAATGAGCAGTTCTTC. The encoded protein is CASSGSGEYNEQFF.

The chain is built from TRBV20-1 and TRBJ2-3; either TRBD1 or TRBD2 may fit D (5 bases each). Germline loops: CDR1 DFQATT, CDR2 SNEGSKA (reference sequence). Trimming removed 5 bases from V and 3 bases from J, with 15 bases in between. The CDR3 length is 14 residues. CDR3 in amino acids: CSARIFGGTDTQYF. For the CDR3, the DNA is TGCAGTGCTCGCATTTTTGGGGGAACAGATACGCAGTATTTT.

V usage is TRBV12-5 and J usage is TRBJ2-7, with TRBD2 matching 7 bases. The CDR3 runs 16 residues. The V gene's germline CDR1 is LGHNT and CDR2 FRNRAP. The V gene end was trimmed by 0 bases and the J gene end by 7 bases; junction bases not matched to a gene: 12. The CDR3 loop reads CASGLVSRGSIWEQYF. The CDR3 DNA reads TGTGCTAGTGGTTTGGTTTCCCGCGGGAGTATTTGGGAGCAGTACTTC. Using reference TRBV12-5 and TRBJ2-7 for the parts outside the CDR3, the full variable domain is DARVTQTPRHKVTEMGQEVTMRCQPILGHNTVFWYRQTMMQGLELLAYFRNRAPLDDSGMPKDRFSAEMPDATLATLKIQPSEPRDSAVYFCASGLVSRGSIWEQYFGPGTRLTVT.

This clonotype was seen at least ten times. The chain has TRBV6-2 or TRBV6-3 and TRBJ2-7, with D possibly being TRBD1 or TRBD2 (5 bases each). This CDR3 comprises 17 residues. Trimming took off 2 bases at V and 6 bases at J, with 23 bases between the two ends. CDR1 MNHEY and CDR2 SVGEGT come from the germline V gene. CDR3 region: CASSYISPGPRASEQYF. The CDR3 DNA follows: TGTGCCAGCAGTTACATTTCTCCGGGACCCAGGGCTAGCGAGCAGTACTTC.

The gene calls are TRBV5-6 and TRBJ2-1; no clear D. Germline V gene lookup returns CDR1 SGHDT and CDR2 YYEEEE. The CDR3 totals 9 residues. V shed 7 bases and J shed 4 bases, with 0 bases lying between them. In nucleotides, the CDR3 is TGTGCCAGCTACAATGAGCAGTTCTTC. Its translation is CASYNEQFF.

This clonotype was counted at least ten times. The rearrangement links TRBV27 to TRBJ2-7, with TRBD1 matching 11 bases. The V gene's germline CDR1 is MNHEY and CDR2 SMNVEV (reference sequence). The CDR3 loop spans 15 amino acids. V lost 5 bases to trimming and J lost 1 base; unmatched junction nucleotides: 4. For the CDR3, the DNA is TGTGCCAGCAGTAGGACAGGGGGCTATTCCTACGAGCAGTACTTC. Its translation: CASSRTGGYSYEQYF.

This clonotype was seen many times. The chain uses TRBV7-3 and TRBJ2-3; unclear D gene. The germline gives CDR1 SGHTA, CDR2 FQGTGA. With 4 bases removed from V and 3 bases from J, the gap between germline ends came to 5 bases. The CDR3 loop spans 12 amino acids. CDR3 sequence (DNA): TGTGCCAGCAGCTCGACAACAGATACGCAGTATTTT. This sequence encodes CASSSTTDTQYF.

This clonotype was recorded at least ten times. The chain links TRBV28 to TRBJ1-1; TRBD1 is a possible D gene (5 bases). The ends were cut back, 9 bases at V and 4 bases at J, with 9 bases in the middle. This CDR3 comprises 11 residues. Germline lookup yields CDR1 MDHEN and CDR2 SYDVKM. Here the CDR3 DNA reads TGTGCCAGTGGGGCTATCACTGAAGCTTTCTTT. This translates into CASGAITEAFF.

A few counts support this clonotype. The chain recombines TRBV18 with TRBJ2-1, with 8 bases fitting TRBD2. The CDR3 runs 15 residues. With V trimmed by 2 bases and J by 7 bases, 7 bases remained unmatched. Germline values: CDR1 KGHSH, CDR2 LQKENI. The CDR3 sequence is CASSPAGGSGNEQFF. In nucleotides, the CDR3 is TGTGCCAGCTCACCAGCGGGAGGATCGGGGAATGAGCAGTTCTTC.

This rearrangement joins TRBV19 to TRBJ1-5; TRBD1 aligns across 7 bases. The CDR3 is made up of 16 amino acids. Germline CDR1 and CDR2: LNHDA and SQIVND (reference sequence). The trim removed 4 bases at V and 3 bases at J, leaving 9 bases unmatched. The CDR3 region has the DNA TGTGCCAGTAGTAGGGTTCGAGGGGGCGTCAATCAGCCCCAGCATTTT. As protein: CASSRVRGGVNQPQHF.

The chain combines TRBV6-1 with TRBJ2-2; a possible D gene is TRBD2 (5 bases). Trimming pared 1 base from V and 5 bases from J, leaving 11 bases between. This CDR3 has 15 residues. CDR1 and CDR2 (germline): MNHNS, SASEGT. The CDR3 reads CASSEGGVGTGELFF. DNA for the CDR3: TGTGCCAGCAGTGAAGGGGGAGTGGGAACCGGGGAGCTGTTTTTT.

This clonotype was counted only a few times. The V and J genes are TRBV12-3 or TRBV12-4 and TRBJ2-3; the D call may be TRBD1 or TRBD2 (6 bases each). There are 13 residues in the CDR3. Trimming stripped 11 bases from V and 4 bases from J, with 16 bases between. CDR3 sequence: CAVSTGAPDTQYF. The DNA of the CDR3 is TGTGCCGTCTCCACGGGGGCCCCAGATACGCAGTATTTT.

This clonotype was seen at least ten times. V is TRBV30 and J is TRBJ1-6; D not certain. Germline V gene data show CDR1 as GTSNPN and CDR2 as SVGIG (reference sequence). The CDR3 contains 15 residues. V lost 5 bases and J lost 0, with 11 bases in between. This chain's CDR3 is CAWRYKSSYNSPLHF. In DNA, the CDR3 is TGTGCCTGGCGCTACAAGAGCTCCTATAATTCACCCCTCCACTTT.

This clonotype has at least ten counts. CDR3 in amino acids: CASSLRVGDLDIQYF. As DNA, the CDR3 is TGTGCCAGCAGCCTAAGGGTAGGGGACTTGGACATTCAGTACTTC. V is TRBV12-3 or TRBV12-4 and J is TRBJ2-4, with a possible D match to TRBD2 (6 bases). CDR3 length: 15 amino acids. V gave up 6 bases and J gave up 8 bases, with 20 bases separating them.

This clonotype has a handful of counts. The CDR3 DNA reads as TGTGCCAGCAGTTCCCAGGGACTAGCGGGTACAGAGCAGTTCTTC. Translated: CASSSQGLAGTEQFF. The gene calls are TRBV6-1 and TRBJ2-1; 12 bases line up with TRBD2. Germline-derived CDR1 and CDR2 are MNHNS and SASEGT. The CDR3 consists of 15 residues. J lost 10 bases, V lost 5 bases, and 9 bases had no gene match.

This clonotype was detected many times. The chain employs TRBV20-1 and TRBJ1-5; D ambiguous. Trimming stripped 3 bases from V and 7 bases from J, with 10 bases between. CDR3 size: 12 residues. Germline V gene data show CDR1 as DFQATT and CDR2 as SNEGSKA (reference sequence). CDR3 sequence: CSASPPRQPQHF. The CDR3 DNA reads TGCAGTGCTAGCCCCCCAAGGCAGCCCCAGCATTTT.

There are many counts of this clonotype. This chain links TRBV2 with TRBJ2-7; perhaps TRBD2 as D (7 bases). CDR3 length: 14 residues. CDR1 and CDR2 from the germline V gene are SNHLY and FYNNEI. The V and J ends lost 1 base and 3 bases respectively, with 10 bases between them. The CDR3 DNA reads TGTGCCAGCAGTGAAGGGGGGGGCGGCTACGAGCAGTACTTC. Translation: CASSEGGGGYEQYF.

This clonotype came up a few times. A much bigger clone sits one base away, suggesting this may be a read error. The J gene is TRBJ2-1, the V gene TRBV11-3; D remains unclear. From germline, CDR1 is SGHNT and CDR2 YENEEA. CDR3 size: 10 residues. V dropped 2 bases and J dropped 9 bases, with 2 bases sitting between them. DNA for the CDR3: TGTGCCAGCAGCTTAACTGAGCAGTTCTTC. It yields the protein CASSLTEQFF.